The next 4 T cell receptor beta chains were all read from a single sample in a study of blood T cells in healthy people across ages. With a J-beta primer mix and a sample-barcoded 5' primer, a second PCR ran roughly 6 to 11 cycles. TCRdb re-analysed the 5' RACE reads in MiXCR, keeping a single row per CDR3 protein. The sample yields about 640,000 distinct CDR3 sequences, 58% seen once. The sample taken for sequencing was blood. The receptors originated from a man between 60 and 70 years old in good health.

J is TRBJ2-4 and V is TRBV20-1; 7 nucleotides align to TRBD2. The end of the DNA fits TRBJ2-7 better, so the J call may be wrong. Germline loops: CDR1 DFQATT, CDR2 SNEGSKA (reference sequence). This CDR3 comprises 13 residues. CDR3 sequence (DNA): TGCAGTGCTCTCGGGCGGGGGTTCTACGAGCAGTACTTC. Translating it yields CSALGRGFYEQYF.

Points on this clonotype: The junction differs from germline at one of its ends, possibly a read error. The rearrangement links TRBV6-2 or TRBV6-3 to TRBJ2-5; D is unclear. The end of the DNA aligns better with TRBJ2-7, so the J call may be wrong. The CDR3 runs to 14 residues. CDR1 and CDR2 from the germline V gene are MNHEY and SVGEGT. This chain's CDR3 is CVSVHTWGSYEQYF. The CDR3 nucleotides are TGTGTCAGCGTTCACACCTGGGGTTCCTACGAGCAGTACTTC.

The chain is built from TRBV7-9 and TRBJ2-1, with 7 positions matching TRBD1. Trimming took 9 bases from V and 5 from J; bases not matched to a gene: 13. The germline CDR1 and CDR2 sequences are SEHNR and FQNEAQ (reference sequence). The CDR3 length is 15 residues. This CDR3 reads CASKRQGGLDNEQFF. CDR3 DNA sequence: TGTGCCAGTAAGAGACAGGGCGGATTAGACAATGAGCAGTTCTTC.

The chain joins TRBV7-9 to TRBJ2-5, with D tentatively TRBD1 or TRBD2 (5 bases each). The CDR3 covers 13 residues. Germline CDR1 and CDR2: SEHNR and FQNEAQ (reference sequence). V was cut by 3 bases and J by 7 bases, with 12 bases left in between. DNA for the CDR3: TGTGCCAGCAGCTTTTCGGGACGGGGGACCCAGTACTTC. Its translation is CASSFSGRGTQYF.